This T cell receptor beta chain was identified in a study of early T cells in non-severe SARS-CoV-2 infection. General study points: Anti-spike CD8 responses were favored by VDJdb matching, which missed private and CD4 specificities.

The V gene end was trimmed by 0 bases and the J gene end by 0 bases; junction bases not matched to a gene: 6. In germline, CDR1 is SGHTA, CDR2 FQGTGA. The CDR3 contains 20 residues. This clonotype was recorded many times. As yet, its antigen is unknown. MiXCR, run by TCRdb on the 5' RACE reads, gives a single entry per CDR3 protein. The sample has tens of thousands of distinct CDR3 sequences; roughly 15% are singletons. This clonotype originated in an adult who was a healthcare worker with PCR-confirmed SARS-CoV-2 infection or an uninfected control (not recorded which). The sequenced sample consisted of whole blood. The chain joins TRBV7-3 to TRBJ2-2; 14 bases line up with TRBD2. This CDR3 is CASSLTSGLAGAPNTGELFF. CDR3 nucleotides: TGTGCCAGCAGCTTAACGTCGGGACTAGCGGGGGCCCCGAACACCGGGGAGCTGTTTTTT.